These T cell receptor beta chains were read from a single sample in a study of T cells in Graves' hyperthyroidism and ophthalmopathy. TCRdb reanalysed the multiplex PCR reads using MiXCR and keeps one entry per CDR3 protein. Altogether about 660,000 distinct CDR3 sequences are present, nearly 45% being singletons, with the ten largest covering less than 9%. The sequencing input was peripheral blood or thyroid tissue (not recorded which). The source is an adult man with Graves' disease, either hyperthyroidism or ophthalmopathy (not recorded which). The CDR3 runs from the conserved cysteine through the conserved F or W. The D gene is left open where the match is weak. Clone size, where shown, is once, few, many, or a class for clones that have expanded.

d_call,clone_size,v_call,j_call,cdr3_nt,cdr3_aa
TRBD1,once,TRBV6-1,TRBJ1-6,TGTGCCAGCAGTGACCGGCCAGGGGGCGTTTCACCCCTCCACTTT,CASSDRPGGVSPLHF
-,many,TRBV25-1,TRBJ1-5,TGTGCCAGCAGTGAATATTCGGGCCCGGGGCCCCAGCATTTT,CASSEYSGPGPQHF
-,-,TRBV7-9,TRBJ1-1,TGTGCCAGCAGCTTCGCATCTGAAATGAACACTGAAGCTTTCTTT,CASSFASEMNTEAFF
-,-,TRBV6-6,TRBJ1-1,TGTGCCAGCAGTATAGGGGCTCCCACTGAAGCTTTCTTT,CASSIGAPTEAFF
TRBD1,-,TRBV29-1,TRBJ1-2,TGCAGCGTTGAGGACAGGGGGCGTTATGGCGGCTACACCTTC,CSVEDRGRYGGYTF
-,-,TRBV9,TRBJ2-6,TGTGCCAGCAGCCGGACCAGCTCTGGGGCCAACGTCCTGACTTTC,CASSRTSSGANVLTF
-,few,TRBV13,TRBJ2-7,TGTGCCAGCAGCTTGTCTCGTCTGGACCGGAGCTCCTACGAGCAGTACTTC,CASSLSRLDRSSYEQYF
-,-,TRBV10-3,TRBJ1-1,TGTGCCATCAGGGGGGGGGATGGGGCTGAAGCTTTCTTT,CAIRGGDGAEAFF
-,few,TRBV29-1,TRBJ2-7,TGCAGCGGACTAGAGGGGGTGTACGAGCAGTACTTC,CSGLEGVYEQYF
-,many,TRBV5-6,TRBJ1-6,TGTGCCAGCAGCTTGAAGGGCCTGAATTCACCCCTCCACTTT,CASSLKGLNSPLHF
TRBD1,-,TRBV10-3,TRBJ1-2,TGTGCCATCAGTGGGGACAGGGACGGCTATGGCTACACCTTC,CAISGDRDGYGYTF
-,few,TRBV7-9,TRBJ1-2,TGTGCCAGCAGCTGGAACAGGGCGGGTGGCTACACCTTC,CASSWNRAGGYTF
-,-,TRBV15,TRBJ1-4,TGTGCCACCAGCAGAGATTCAGGACAGAGAGAAAAACTGTTTTTT,CATSRDSGQREKLFF
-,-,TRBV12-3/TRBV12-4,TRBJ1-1,TGTGCCAGCAGGGGTATGGTGGACACTGAAGCTTTCTTT,CASRGMVDTEAFF
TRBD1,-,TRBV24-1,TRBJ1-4,TGTGCCACCAGTGATGACAGGGGGACTAATGAAAAACTGTTTTTT,CATSDDRGTNEKLFF
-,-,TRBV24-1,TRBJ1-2,TGTGCCAGCAGTGACGGGCGCTATGGCTACACCTTC,CASSDGRYGYTF
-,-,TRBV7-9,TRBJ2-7,TGTGCCAGCGAGCAGAACACCTACGAGCAGTACTTC,CASEQNTYEQYF
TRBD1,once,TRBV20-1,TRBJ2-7,TGCAGTGCTAGAAGGGACAGGGGGGTCGGCGAGCAGTACTTC,CSARRDRGVGEQYF
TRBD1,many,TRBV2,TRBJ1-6,TGTGCCAGCAACAGGGGCGGTAATTCACCCCTCCACTTT,CASNRGGNSPLHF
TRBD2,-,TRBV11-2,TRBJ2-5,TGTGCCAGCAGCCCAGAGTCGGGGGGGTTTGGAGAGACCCAGTACTTC,CASSPESGGFGETQYF
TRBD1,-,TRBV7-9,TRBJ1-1,TGTGCCAGCAGCCCGACAGGGTTCCGGAACACTGAAGCTTTCTTT,CASSPTGFRNTEAFF
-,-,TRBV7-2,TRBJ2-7,TGTGCCAGCAGCTGGTCTAGGAGCTCCTACGAGCAGTACTTC,CASSWSRSSYEQYF